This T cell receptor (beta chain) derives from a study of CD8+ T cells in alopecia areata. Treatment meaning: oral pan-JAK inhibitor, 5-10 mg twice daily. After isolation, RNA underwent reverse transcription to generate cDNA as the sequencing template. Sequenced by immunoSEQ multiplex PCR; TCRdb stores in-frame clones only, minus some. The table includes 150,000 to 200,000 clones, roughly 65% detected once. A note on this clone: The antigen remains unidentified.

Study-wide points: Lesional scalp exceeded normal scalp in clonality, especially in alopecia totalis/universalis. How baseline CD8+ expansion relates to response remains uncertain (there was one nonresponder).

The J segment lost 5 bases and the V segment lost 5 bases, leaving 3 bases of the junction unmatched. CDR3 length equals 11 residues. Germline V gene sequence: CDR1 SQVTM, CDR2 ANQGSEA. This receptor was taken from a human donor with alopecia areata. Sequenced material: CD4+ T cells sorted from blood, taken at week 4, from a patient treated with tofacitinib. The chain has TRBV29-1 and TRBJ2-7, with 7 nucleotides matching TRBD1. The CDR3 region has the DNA TGCAGCGTTCGACAGGGCGACGAGCAGTACTTC. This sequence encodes CSVRQGDEQYF.